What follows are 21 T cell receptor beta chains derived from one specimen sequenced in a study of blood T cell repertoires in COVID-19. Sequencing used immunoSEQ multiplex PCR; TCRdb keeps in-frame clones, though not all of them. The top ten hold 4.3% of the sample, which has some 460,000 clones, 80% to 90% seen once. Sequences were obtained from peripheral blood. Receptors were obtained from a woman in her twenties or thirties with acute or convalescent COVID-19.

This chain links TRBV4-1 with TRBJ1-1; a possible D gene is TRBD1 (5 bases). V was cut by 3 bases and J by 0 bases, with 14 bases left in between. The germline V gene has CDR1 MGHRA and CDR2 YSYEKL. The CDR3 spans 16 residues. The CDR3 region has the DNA TGCGCCAGCAGCCACGGCAGGGCGCCCATGAACACTGAAGCTTTCTTT. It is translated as CASSHGRAPMNTEAFF.

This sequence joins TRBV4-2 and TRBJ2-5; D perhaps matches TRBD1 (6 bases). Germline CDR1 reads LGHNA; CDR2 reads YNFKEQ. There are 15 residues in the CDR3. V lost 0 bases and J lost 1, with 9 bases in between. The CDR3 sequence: CASSQEGQSQETQYF. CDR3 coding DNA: TGTGCCAGCAGCCAAGAAGGACAGAGCCAAGAGACCCAGTACTTC.

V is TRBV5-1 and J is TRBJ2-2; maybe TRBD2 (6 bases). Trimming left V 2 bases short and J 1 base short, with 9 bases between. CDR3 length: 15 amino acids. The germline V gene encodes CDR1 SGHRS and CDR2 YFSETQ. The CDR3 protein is CASSFYGGNTGELFF. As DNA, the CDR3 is TGCGCCAGCAGCTTTTACGGGGGGAACACCGGGGAGCTGTTTTTT.

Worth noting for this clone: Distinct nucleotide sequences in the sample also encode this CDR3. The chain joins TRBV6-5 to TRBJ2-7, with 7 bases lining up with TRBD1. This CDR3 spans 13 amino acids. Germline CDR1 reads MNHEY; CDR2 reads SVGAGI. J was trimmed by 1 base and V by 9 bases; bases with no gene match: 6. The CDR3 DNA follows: TGTGCCAGTGAACAGGGGAATTCCTACGAGCAGTACTTC. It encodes CASEQGNSYEQYF.

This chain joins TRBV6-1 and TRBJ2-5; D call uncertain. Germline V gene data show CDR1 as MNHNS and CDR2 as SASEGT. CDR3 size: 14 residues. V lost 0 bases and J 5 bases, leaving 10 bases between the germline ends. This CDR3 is CASSEAQWAETQYF. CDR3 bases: TGTGCCAGCAGTGAAGCGCAGTGGGCGGAGACCCAGTACTTC.

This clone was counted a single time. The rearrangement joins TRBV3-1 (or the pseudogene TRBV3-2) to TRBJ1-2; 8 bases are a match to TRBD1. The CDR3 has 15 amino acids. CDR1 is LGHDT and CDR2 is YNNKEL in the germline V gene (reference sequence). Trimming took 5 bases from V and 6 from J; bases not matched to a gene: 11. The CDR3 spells CASSGFSGQGDGYTF. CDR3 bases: TGTGCCAGCAGCGGATTCTCAGGACAGGGCGATGGCTACACCTTC.

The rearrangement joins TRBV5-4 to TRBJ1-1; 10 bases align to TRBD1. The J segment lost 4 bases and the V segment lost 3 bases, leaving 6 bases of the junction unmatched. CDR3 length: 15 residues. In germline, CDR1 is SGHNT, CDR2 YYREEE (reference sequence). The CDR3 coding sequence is TGTGCCAGCAGCTCGGACAGGGGGAGTCCCACTGAAGCTTTCTTT. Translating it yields CASSSDRGSPTEAFF. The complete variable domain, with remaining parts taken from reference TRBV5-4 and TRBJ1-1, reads ETGVTQSPTHLIKTRGQQVTLRCSSQSGHNTVSWYQQALGQGPQFIFQYYREEENGRGNFPPRFSGLQFPNYSSELNVNALELDDSALYLCASSSDRGSPTEAFFGQGTRLTVV.

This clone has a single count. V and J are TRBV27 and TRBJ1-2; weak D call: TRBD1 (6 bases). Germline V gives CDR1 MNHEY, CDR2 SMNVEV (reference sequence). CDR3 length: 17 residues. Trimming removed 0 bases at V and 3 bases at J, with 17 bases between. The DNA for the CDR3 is TGTGCCAGCAGTTTATCGTGGGGGCAAGGGAAAGACTATGGCTACACCTTC. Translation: CASSLSWGQGKDYGYTF.

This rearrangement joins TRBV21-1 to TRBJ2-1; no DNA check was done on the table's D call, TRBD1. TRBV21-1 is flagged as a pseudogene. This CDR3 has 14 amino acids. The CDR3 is CARLTGGSYNEQFF. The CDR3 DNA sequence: TGTGCCAGACTGACAGGGGGCTCTTACAATGAGCAGTTCTTC.

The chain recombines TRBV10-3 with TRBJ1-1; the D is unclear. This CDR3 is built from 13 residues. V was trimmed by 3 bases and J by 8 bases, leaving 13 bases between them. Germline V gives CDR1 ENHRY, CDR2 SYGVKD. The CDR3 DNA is TGTGCCATCAGTGACGGGGTCGTCGGAGAAGCTTTCTTT. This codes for CAISDGVVGEAFF.

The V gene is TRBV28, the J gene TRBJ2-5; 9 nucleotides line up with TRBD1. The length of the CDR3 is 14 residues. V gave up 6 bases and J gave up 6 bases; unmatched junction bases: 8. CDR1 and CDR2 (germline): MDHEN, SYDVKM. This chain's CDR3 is CASSPLGTGKTQYF. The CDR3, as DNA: TGTGCCAGCAGCCCACTTGGGACAGGGAAGACCCAGTACTTC. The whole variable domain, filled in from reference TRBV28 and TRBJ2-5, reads DVKVTQSSRYLVKRTGEKVFLECVQDMDHENMFWYRQDPGLGLRLIYFSYDVKMKEKGDIPEGYSVSREKKERFSLILESASTNQTSMYLCASSPLGTGKTQYFGPGTRLLVL.

Here the CDR3 reads CASSLVSAAGYTF. CDR3 bases: TGTGCCAGCAGTTTGGTCTCCGCAGCGGGCTACACCTTC. V and J are TRBV28 and TRBJ1-2; unclear D gene. The length of the CDR3 is 13 residues. The ends were cut back, 3 bases at V and 8 bases at J, with 13 bases in the middle. Per the germline V gene, CDR1 is MDHEN and CDR2 is SYDVKM.

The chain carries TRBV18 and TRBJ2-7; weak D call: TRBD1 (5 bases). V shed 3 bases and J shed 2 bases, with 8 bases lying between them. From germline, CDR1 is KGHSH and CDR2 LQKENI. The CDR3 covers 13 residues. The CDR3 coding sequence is TGTGCCAGCTCACCGGACATCACCTACGAGCAGTACTTC. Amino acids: CASSPDITYEQYF.

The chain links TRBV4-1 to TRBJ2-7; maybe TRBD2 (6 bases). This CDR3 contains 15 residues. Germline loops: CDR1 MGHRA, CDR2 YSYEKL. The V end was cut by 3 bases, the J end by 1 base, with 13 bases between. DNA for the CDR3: TGCGCCAGCAGCCAGCGGGACGGATCGTCCTACGAGCAGTACTTC. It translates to CASSQRDGSSYEQYF.

CDR3 nucleotide sequence: TGTGCCAGCAGTGAAGAGGACAGGGCCAACTATGGCTACACCTTC. Residues: CASSEEDRANYGYTF. This rearrangement joins TRBV2 to TRBJ1-2; 8 bases match TRBD1. Germline values: CDR1 SNHLY, CDR2 FYNNEI. The CDR3 extends over 15 amino acids. V lost 1 base and J lost 2; bases outside the gene matches: 3.

CDR3 in amino acids: CASSQDSRDNSPLHF. Here the CDR3 DNA reads TGTGCCAGCAGCCAAGATTCTCGGGATAATTCACCCCTCCACTTT. V is TRBV3-1 (or the pseudogene TRBV3-2) and J is TRBJ1-6; no firm D call. Looked up from germline, CDR1 is LGHDT and CDR2 is YNNKEL (reference sequence). This CDR3 region has 15 residues. The germline V and J ends were trimmed by 0 bases and 5 bases, with 8 bases remaining between them.

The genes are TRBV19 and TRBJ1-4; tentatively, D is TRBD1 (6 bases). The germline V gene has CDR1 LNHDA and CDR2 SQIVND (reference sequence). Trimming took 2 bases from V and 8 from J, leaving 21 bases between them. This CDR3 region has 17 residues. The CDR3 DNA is TGTGCCAGTAGTATAATATTTGTCGGCGAGGGGGGGGAAAAACTGTTTTTT. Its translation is CASSIIFVGEGGEKLFF.

The CDR3 nucleotides are TGTGCCTGGAGTGTACGCCGCAGAACCTACGAGCAGTACTTC. Protein product: CAWSVRRRTYEQYF. This rearrangement joins TRBV30 to TRBJ2-7; D gene ambiguous. CDR1 and CDR2 (germline): GTSNPN, SVGIG (reference sequence). V gave up 0 bases and J gave up 2 bases, with 11 bases separating them. The CDR3 runs to 14 residues.

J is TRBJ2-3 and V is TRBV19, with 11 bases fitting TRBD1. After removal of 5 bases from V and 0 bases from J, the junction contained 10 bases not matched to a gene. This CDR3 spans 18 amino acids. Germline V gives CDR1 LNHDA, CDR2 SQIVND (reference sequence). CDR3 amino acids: CASSGGTGGHPSTDTQYF. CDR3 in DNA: TGTGCCAGTAGTGGCGGGACAGGGGGACACCCTAGCACAGATACGCAGTATTTT. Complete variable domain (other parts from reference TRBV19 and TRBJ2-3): DGGITQSPKYLFRKEGQNVTLSCEQNLNHDAMYWYRQDPGQGLRLIYYSQIVNDFQKGDIAEGYSVSREKKESFPLTVTSAQKNPTAFYLCASSGGTGGHPSTDTQYFGPGTRLTVL.

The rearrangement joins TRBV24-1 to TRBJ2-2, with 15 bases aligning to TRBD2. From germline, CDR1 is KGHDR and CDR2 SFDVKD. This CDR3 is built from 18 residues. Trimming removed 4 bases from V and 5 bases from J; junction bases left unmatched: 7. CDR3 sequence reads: CATSEGLAGGPVTGELFF. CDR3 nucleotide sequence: TGTGCCACCAGTGAAGGACTAGCGGGGGGGCCGGTGACCGGGGAGCTGTTTTTT.

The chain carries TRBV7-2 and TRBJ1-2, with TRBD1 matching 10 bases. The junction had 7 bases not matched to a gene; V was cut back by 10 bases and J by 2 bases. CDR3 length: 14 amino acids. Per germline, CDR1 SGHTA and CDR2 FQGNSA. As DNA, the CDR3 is TGTGCCAACTCGGGACAGGGGCTGAACTATGGCTACACCTTC. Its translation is CANSGQGLNYGYTF.